This record concerns one T cell receptor beta chain sequence. What it binds is unknown. Germline values: CDR1 SGHRS, CDR2 YFSETQ. Trimming stripped 5 bases from V and 0 bases from J, with 11 bases between. The CDR3 spans 14 residues. The naive gate required viable CD3+CD4+ or CD3+CD8+ cells with CCR7+CD45RA+CD45RO-CD95-CD27+CD28+ phenotype. This specimen belongs to a study of T cells after posttransplantation cyclophosphamide. Broader study findings: TRB overlap between skin or GI tissue T cells and blood was limited.

Profiling relied on immunoSEQ multiplex PCR, and the TCRdb table lists in-frame clones only, not all of them. The sample holds fewer than 40,000 clones, 75% to 95% seen once. This chain joins TRBV5-1 and TRBJ1-2, with D maybe TRBD1 (6 bases). Sequenced: naive CD4+ T cells sorted from PBMCs. This clonotype originated in a woman aged 55 to 70 in good health, CMV-negative, and a related stem cell transplant donor. The CDR3 coding sequence is TGCGCCAGCAGTGAGGGGGGGCCTAACTATGGCTACACCTTC. It yields the protein CASSEGGPNYGYTF. Full variable domain (remainder filled in from reference TRBV5-1 and TRBJ1-2): KAGVTQTPRYLIKTRGQQVTLSCSPISGHRSVSWYQQTPGQGLQFLFEYFSETQRNKGNFPGRFSGRQFSNSRSEMNVSTLELGDSALYLCASSEGGPNYGYTFGSGTRLTVV.